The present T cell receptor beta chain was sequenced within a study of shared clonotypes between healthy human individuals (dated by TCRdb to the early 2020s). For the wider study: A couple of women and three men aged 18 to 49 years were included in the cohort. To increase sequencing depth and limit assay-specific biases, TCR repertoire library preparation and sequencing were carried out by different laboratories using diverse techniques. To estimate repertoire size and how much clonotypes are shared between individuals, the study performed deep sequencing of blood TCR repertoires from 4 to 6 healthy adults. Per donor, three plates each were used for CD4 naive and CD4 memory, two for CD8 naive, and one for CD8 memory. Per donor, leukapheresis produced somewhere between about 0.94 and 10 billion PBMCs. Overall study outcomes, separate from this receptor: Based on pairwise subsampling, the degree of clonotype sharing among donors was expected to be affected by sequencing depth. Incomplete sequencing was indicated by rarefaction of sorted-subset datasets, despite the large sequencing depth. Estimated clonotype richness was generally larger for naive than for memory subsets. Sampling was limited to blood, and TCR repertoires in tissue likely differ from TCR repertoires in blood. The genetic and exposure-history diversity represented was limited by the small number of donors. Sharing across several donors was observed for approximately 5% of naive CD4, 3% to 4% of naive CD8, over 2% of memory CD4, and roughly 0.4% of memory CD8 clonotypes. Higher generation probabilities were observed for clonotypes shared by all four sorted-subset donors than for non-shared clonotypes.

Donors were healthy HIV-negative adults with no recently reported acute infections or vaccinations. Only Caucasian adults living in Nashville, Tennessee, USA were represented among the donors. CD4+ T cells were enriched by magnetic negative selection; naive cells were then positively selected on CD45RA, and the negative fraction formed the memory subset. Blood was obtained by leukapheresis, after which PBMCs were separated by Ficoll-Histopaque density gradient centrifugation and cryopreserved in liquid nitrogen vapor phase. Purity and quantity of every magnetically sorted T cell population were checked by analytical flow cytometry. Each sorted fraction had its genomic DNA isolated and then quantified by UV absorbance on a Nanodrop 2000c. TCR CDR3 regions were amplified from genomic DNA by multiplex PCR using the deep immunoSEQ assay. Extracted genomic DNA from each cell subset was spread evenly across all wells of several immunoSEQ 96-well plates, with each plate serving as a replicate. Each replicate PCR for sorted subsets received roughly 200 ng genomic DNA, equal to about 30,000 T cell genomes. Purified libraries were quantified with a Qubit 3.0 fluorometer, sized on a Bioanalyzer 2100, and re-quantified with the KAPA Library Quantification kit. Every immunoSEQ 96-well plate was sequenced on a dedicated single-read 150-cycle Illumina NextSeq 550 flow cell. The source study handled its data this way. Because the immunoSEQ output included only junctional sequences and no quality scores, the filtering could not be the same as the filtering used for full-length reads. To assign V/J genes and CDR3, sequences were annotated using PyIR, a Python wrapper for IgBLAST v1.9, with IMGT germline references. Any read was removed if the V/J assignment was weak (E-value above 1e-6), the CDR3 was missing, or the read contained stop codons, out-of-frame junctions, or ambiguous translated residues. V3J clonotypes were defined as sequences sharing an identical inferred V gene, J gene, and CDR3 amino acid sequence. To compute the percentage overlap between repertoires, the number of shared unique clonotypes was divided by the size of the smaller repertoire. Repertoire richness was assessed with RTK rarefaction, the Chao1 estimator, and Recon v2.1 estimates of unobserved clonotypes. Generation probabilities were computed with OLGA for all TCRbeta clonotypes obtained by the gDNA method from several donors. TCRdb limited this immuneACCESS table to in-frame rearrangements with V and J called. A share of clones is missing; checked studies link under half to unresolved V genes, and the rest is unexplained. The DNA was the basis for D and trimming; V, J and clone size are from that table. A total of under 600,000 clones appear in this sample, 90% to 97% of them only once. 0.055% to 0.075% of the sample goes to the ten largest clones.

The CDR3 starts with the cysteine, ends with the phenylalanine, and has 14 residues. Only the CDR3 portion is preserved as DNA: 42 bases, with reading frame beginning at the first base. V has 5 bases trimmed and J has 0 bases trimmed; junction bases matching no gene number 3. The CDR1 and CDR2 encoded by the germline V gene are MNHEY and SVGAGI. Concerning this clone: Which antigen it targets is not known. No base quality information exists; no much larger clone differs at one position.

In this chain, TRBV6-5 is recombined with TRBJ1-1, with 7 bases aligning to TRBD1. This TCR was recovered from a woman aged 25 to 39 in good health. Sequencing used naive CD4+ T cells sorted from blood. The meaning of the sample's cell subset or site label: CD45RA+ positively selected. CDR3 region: CASSPDRVNTEAFF. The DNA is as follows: TGTGCCAGCAGTCCCGACAGGGTGAACACTGAAGCTTTCTTT.